This T cell receptor (beta chain) stems from a study of T cells in tumors after PD-1 blockade. Study at large: Prior checkpoint blockade, systemic immunosuppressant use, or anti-cancer therapy within 4 weeks excluded patients.

This CDR3 spans 12 amino acids. CDR1 is SGHRS and CDR2 is YFSETQ in the germline V gene. V lost 0 bases and J 4 bases, leaving 4 bases between the germline ends. The data were produced by immunoSEQ multiplex PCR, yet TCRdb's version contains in-frame clones alone and is incomplete. This repertoire shows 14,000 to 15,000 clones, around 80% found once; its top ten account for 20% to 25%. Genomic DNA template from tumor biopsies or peripheral blood, 616 ng to 6,004 ng input. This clone has just a few counts. The clonotype was recovered from a human donor with basal cell carcinoma. The sequenced sample was PBMCs, obtained after anti-PD-1 treatment. V is TRBV5-1 and J is TRBJ1-2; D remains unclear. CDR3 coding DNA: TGCGCCAGCAGCTTGGAGTCCTATGGCTACACCTTC. Encoded protein: CASSLESYGYTF.